The TCR beta chain under discussion was sequenced for a study of Ad26.COV2.S vaccination and SARS-CoV-2 variants. Treatment reported: over 15 received Ad26.COV2.S at low or high dose, single or two shots; a few received placebo; per-sample allocation not given. The samples were gathered on day 63 after the first injection of vaccine or placebo. Sequenced by immunoSEQ multiplex PCR; TCRdb stores in-frame clones only, minus some. The sample carries 350,000 to 500,000 clones, about 90% recorded once. Trimming cost V 6 bases and J 16 bases; bases outside gene matches: 12. The CDR3 has 13 residues. The germline V gene has CDR1 MDHEN and CDR2 SYDVKM.

The sequence came from a person between 18 and 60 years old who received the Ad26.COV2.S COVID-19 vaccine or a placebo. This chain joins TRBV28 and TRBJ2-1, with 10 positions matching TRBD1. Sequenced here: peripheral blood, sampled in a trial of Ad26.COV2.S vaccine versus placebo. The CDR3 here is CASRHQAGTGAFF. The DNA of the CDR3 is TGTGCCAGCAGACATCAAGCCGGGACAGGGGCCTTCTTC.